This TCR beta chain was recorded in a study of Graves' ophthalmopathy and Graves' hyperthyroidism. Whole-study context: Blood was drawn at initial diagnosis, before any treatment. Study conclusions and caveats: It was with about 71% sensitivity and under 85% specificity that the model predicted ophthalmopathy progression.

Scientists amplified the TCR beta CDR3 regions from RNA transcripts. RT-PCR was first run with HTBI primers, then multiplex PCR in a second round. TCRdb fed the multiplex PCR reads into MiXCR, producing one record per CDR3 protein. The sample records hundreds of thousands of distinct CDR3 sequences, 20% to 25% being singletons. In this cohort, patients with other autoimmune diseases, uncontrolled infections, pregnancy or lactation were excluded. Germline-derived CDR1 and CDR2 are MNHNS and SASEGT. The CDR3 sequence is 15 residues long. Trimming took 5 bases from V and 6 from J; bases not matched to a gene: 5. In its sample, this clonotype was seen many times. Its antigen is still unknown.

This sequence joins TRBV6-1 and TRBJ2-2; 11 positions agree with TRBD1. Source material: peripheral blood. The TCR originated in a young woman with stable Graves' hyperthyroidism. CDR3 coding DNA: TGTGCCAGCAGTCGCGGACAGGGGGCTTCCGGGGAGCTGTTTTTT. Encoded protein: CASSRGQGASGELFF.